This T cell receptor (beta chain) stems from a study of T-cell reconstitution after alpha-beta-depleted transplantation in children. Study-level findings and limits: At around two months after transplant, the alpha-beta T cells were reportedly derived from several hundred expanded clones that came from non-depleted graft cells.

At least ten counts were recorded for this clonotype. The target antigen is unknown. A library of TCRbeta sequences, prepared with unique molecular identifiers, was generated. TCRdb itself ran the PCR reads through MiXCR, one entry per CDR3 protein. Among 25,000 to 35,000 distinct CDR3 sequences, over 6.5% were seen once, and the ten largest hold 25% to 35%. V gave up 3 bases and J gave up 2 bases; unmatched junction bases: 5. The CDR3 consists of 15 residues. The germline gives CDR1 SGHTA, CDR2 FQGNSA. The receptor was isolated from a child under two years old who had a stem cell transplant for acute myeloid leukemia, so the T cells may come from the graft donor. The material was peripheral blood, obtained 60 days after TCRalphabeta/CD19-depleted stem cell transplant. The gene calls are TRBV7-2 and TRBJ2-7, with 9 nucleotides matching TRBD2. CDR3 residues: CASSFLGTSPYEQYF. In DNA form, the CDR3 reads TGTGCCAGCAGCTTCCTCGGGACTAGCCCCTACGAGCAGTACTTC.